The T cell receptor (beta chain) under discussion was sequenced for a study of prognosis after radiotherapy for stage I lung cancer. For the study at large: There were no patients who received concurrent therapy with stereotactic body radiotherapy.

CDR1 is MGHDK and CDR2 is SYGVNS in the germline V gene. The CDR3 is 16 amino acids. The junction had 14 bases not matched to a gene; V was cut back by 8 bases and J by 4 bases. Whole-study results and caveats: The tumor specificity of expanded TCR clones remained undetermined.

From genomic DNA, two-round multiplex PCR was used to amplify TCR beta CDR3. Round one of PCR was performed, and it used primers specific to each TRBV and TRBJ gene. TCRdb independently ran MiXCR on the multiplex PCR reads; one entry per CDR3 protein. The sample records some 36,000 distinct CDR3 sequences, around 22% being singletons. This clonotype was detected ten times or more. The target antigen is unknown. The sequence derives from a donor aged 50 or older with non-small cell lung cancer. The chain couples TRBV25-1 to TRBJ1-3, with 7 bases lining up with TRBD1. The specimen comprised PBMCs, sampled before or after stereotactic body radiation therapy (not recorded which). The CDR3 coding sequence is TGTGCCAGCTCGGGGTTAGAGGGGGCCTCGGGAAACACCATATATTTT. It is translated as CASSGLEGASGNTIYF.